This entry is about one TCR beta chain. The antigen is undetermined. This sample stems from a study of T cell responses to AZD1222 COVID-19 vaccine. General study findings and limits: Sampled repertoires all dated from after the peak T cell response. Nearly half of unique spike-specific TCRs reportedly avoided B.1.351 and B.1.1.7 mutated regions. Donors were mostly white British, more females; clonal diversity possibly underestimated.

Pooling was applied to second doses at about 4 or about 12 weeks. The V gene end was trimmed by 3 bases and the J gene end by 2 bases; junction bases not matched to a gene: 4. Looked up from germline, CDR1 is LNHDA and CDR2 is SQIVND (reference sequence). CDR3 length: 15 residues. Method: immunoSEQ multiplex PCR; TCRdb's copy keeps in-frame clones and lacks some. The sample lists about 84,000 clones; 87% were seen once. The sample here was peripheral blood, taken 28 days after the second AZD1222 dose. V is TRBV19 and J is TRBJ2-1; 7 bases are a match to TRBD1. The source is an adult who received the AZD1222 COVID-19 vaccine. This CDR3 reads CASSITGVPYNEQFF. CDR3 bases: TGTGCCAGTAGTATCACAGGGGTCCCCTACAATGAGCAGTTCTTC.